These T cell receptor beta chains were read from a single sample in a study of blood T cells in healthy people across ages. MiXCR, applied by TCRdb to the 5' RACE reads, yields one record per CDR3 protein. In the table there are over a million distinct CDR3 sequences, roughly 59% of which are singletons. Input material: blood. These receptors were collected from a man younger than 35 in good health. CDR3s include the opening cysteine and the closing phenylalanine or tryptophan. Each record gives: J gene, V gene, clone size, D gene, CDR3 DNA, CDR3 protein. The D gene is left open where the match is weak. The size entry is marked missing in some rows and otherwise reads once, few, many or a size class.

TRBJ1-1 | TRBV3-1 | NA | NA | TGTGCCAGCAGCAAGAGAAAGGGACGGACGAACACTGAAGCTTTCTTT | CASSKRKGRTNTEAFF
TRBJ2-5 | TRBV6-5 | NA | TRBD2 | TGTGCCAGCAGTTACCCCATAAGCGGGGGAAGAGAGACCCAGTACTTC | CASSYPISGGRETQYF
TRBJ2-5 | TRBV7-2 | NA | TRBD2 | TGTGCCAGCAGCTCCAGCGGGAGCTATGAGACCCAGTACTTC | CASSSSGSYETQYF
TRBJ2-3 | TRBV9 | few | NA | TGTGCCAGCAGCCCCGGGGTGGGGCTCGGACCAGATACGCAGTATTTT | CASSPGVGLGPDTQYF
TRBJ2-3 | TRBV12-3/TRBV12-4 | NA | TRBD2 | TGTGCCAGCAGTATACGAGCGGGGGTGGGGGGCCCAGATACGCAGTATTTT | CASSIRAGVGGPDTQYF
TRBJ2-3 | TRBV3-1 | once | TRBD1 | TGTGCCAGCAGCCAAGATCGCGGGACAGGGGGGGGAGATACGCAGTATTTT | CASSQDRGTGGGDTQYF
TRBJ2-3 | TRBV7-2 | NA | NA | TGTGCCAACAGCTTACCCACCGACAGTTCATTCACAGATACGCAGTATTTT | CANSLPTDSSFTDTQYF
TRBJ2-7 | TRBV6-1 | NA | TRBD2 | TGTGCCAGCATGAAGCGGGGGGGCTCATACGAGCAGTACTTC | CASMKRGGSYEQYF
TRBJ2-5 | TRBV20-1 | NA | TRBD2 | TGCAGTGCTTTGGTGACTAGCGGAACGGAGACCCAGTACTTC | CSALVTSGTETQYF
TRBJ1-1 | TRBV18 | few | NA | TGTGCCAGCTTACAGCGGGGGAGGACTGAAGCTTTCTTT | CASLQRGRTEAFF
TRBJ2-5 | TRBV11-2 | few | NA | TGTGCCAGCAGCCGTGGAGTCGGGGGAGAGACCCAGTACTTC | CASSRGVGGETQYF
TRBJ2-3 | TRBV7-2 | NA | TRBD2 | TGTGCCAGCAGCCCATCCCTAGCGGGCCCAAAGTATTTT | CASSPSLAGPKYF
TRBJ2-6 | TRBV6-1 | once | NA | TGTGCCAGCAGTGAAGGGTTCTGGTCCCCTGGGGCCAACGTCCTGACTTTC | CASSEGFWSPGANVLTF
TRBJ2-5 | TRBV16 | few | NA | TGTGCCAGCAGCCAAATTACAGGACACCAAGAGACCCAGTACTTC | CASSQITGHQETQYF
TRBJ2-7 | TRBV2 | NA | NA | TGTGCCAGCAGTGATAGGACGACGAATTGGGACGAGCAGTACTTC | CASSDRTTNWDEQYF
TRBJ1-4 | TRBV12-3/TRBV12-4 | NA | NA | TGTGCCAGCAGCCTCCTACAGTGGGAAGCTAATGAAAAACTGTTTTTT | CASSLLQWEANEKLFF
TRBJ1-6 | TRBV5-6 | NA | NA | TGTGCCAGCAGCTTGGAACAGTGGGTATCACCCCTCCACTTT | CASSLEQWVSPLHF
TRBJ2-1 | TRBV4-1 | NA | TRBD2 | TGCGCCAGCAGCCAAGATGGGACTAGCGGGGTTAATGAGCAGTTCTTC | CASSQDGTSGVNEQFF
TRBJ2-7 | TRBV15 | few | TRBD1 | TGTGCCACCAGCACAAAAGGGACAGCCGAGCAGTACTTC | CATSTKGTAEQYF
TRBJ2-3 | TRBV9 | NA | NA | TGTGCCAGCAGCGTAGGTACTACGCAGTATTTT | CASSVGTTQYF
TRBJ2-2 | TRBV4-1 | NA | NA | TGCGCCAGCAGTAGATGGTCCGGGGAGCTGTTTTTT | CASSRWSGELFF
TRBJ2-5 | TRBV9 | NA | TRBD2 | TGTGCCAGCAGCGTAGGAGTAGCGGGGGGGCTTGGAGAGACCCAGTACTTC | CASSVGVAGGLGETQYF
TRBJ1-1 | TRBV20-1 | NA | TRBD1 | TGCAGTGCCCAGATAGGGGGCTTTGGGACTGAAGCTTTCTTT | CSAQIGGFGTEAFF
TRBJ2-2 | TRBV11-2 | NA | NA | TGTGCCAGCAGCTTAGAGATGGTTTTGGGGGAGCTGTTTTTT | CASSLEMVLGELFF
TRBJ2-1 | TRBV15 | NA | NA | TGTGCCACCAGCAGAGGGGGGGAGGTGGTGAATGAGCAGTTCTTC | CATSRGGEVVNEQFF
TRBJ2-1 | TRBV6-1 | few | NA | TGTGCCAGCAGGGGGGACACCTACAATGAGCAGTTCTTC | CASRGDTYNEQFF
TRBJ1-2 | TRBV3-1 | NA | TRBD1 | TGTGCCAGCAGCCAAGAGTTGCCTGGGACAGGGGGATATGGCTACACCTTC | CASSQELPGTGGYGYTF
TRBJ2-7 | TRBV7-9 | once | NA | TGTGCCAGCAGCTTAACGCAGGGTGACCTTTACGAGCAGTACTTC | CASSLTQGDLYEQYF
TRBJ2-7 | TRBV20-1 | few | NA | TGCAGTGCTAGGGTGTCCGCCTACGAGCAGTACTTC | CSARVSAYEQYF
TRBJ1-2 | TRBV20-1 | NA | TRBD1 | TGCAGTGCTGGACCGGGACAGGGGTCGGGTGGCTACACCTTC | CSAGPGQGSGGYTF
TRBJ2-7 | TRBV4-3 | NA | NA | TGCGCCAGCAGCCAAGAGAGGGCAGGGCTCTACGAGCAGTACTTC | CASSQERAGLYEQYF
TRBJ2-3 | TRBV20-1 | few | NA | TGCATGAGGACTCCCGCCGTCAGAGATACGCAGTATTTT | CMRTPAVRDTQYF
TRBJ2-6 | TRBV20-1 | NA | TRBD2 | TGCAGTGCTGCTCGGAGGGAGGGCCAGTCTGGGGCCAACGTCCTGACTTTC | CSAARREGQSGANVLTF
TRBJ2-7 | TRBV6-5 | NA | TRBD2 | TGTGCCAGCAGTTACGGGACTAATTACGAGCAGTACTTC | CASSYGTNYEQYF
TRBJ2-1 | TRBV4-1 | NA | TRBD2 | TGCGCCAGCAGCCAAGTGCTAGCGGAAGGCAATGAGCAGTTCTTC | CASSQVLAEGNEQFF
TRBJ2-3 | TRBV12-3/TRBV12-4 | NA | TRBD1 | TGTGCCAGCAGGTCAAAGGCCGGGACAGGAGCCACAGATACGCAGTATTTT | CASRSKAGTGATDTQYF
TRBJ2-7 | TRBV2 | NA | TRBD2 | TGTGCCAGCAGTGGGGGAACTAGCGGGAGATCCTACGAGCAGTACTTC | CASSGGTSGRSYEQYF
TRBJ2-2 | TRBV6-6 | once | NA | TGTGCCAGCATCCACAGGGAGAGGACCGGGGAGCTGTTTTTT | CASIHRERTGELFF
TRBJ1-1 | TRBV2 | few | NA | TGTGCCAGCAGTGACGAGGGGAACACTGAAGCTTTCTTT | CASSDEGNTEAFF
TRBJ2-3 | TRBV20-1 | few | TRBD2 | TGCAGTGCCAGAGGACTAGCGGGAGTATTCTCAGATACGCAGTATTTT | CSARGLAGVFSDTQYF
TRBJ2-1 | TRBV27 | NA | NA | TGTGCCAGCAGTACCCGGTATACGCCTGAGCAGTTCTTC | CASSTRYTPEQFF
TRBJ2-5 | TRBV24-1 | NA | TRBD1 | TGTGCCGCGAGAGAGGGACAGGAAGAGACCCAGTACTTC | CAAREGQEETQYF
TRBJ2-3 | TRBV25-1 | NA | NA | TGTGCCAGCGGCCCGGTCGGCGGGGTTTACACAGATACGCAGTATTTT | CASGPVGGVYTDTQYF
TRBJ2-3 | TRBV6-1 | NA | NA | TGTGCCAGCACAACGATCCTCACAGATACGCAGTATTTT | CASTTILTDTQYF
TRBJ2-1 | TRBV2 | once | NA | TGTGCCAGCATGGGTGGGGGGACCGACAATGAGCAGTTCTTC | CASMGGGTDNEQFF
TRBJ1-2 | TRBV11-2 | many | TRBD1 | TGTGCCAGCAGCTCAAACAGGGGGCTGCGCTATGGCTACACCTTC | CASSSNRGLRYGYTF
TRBJ2-3 | TRBV6-2/TRBV6-3 | NA | NA | TGTGCCAGCAGGAACCAGAACCGCCCCGATACGCAGTATTTT | CASRNQNRPDTQYF
TRBJ1-1 | TRBV29-1 | few | NA | TGCAGCGTGACCGGGACCGTGAACACTGAAGCTTTCTTT | CSVTGTVNTEAFF
TRBJ2-5 | TRBV12-3/TRBV12-4 | NA | NA | TGTGCCAGCAGCGGGGACCCCCGAGAGACCCAGTACTTC | CASSGDPRETQYF
TRBJ2-1 | TRBV6-5 | NA | NA | TGTGTCAGCAGTTACACCCCAGGGATGGACGAGCAGTTCTTC | CVSSYTPGMDEQFF
TRBJ2-1 | TRBV7-2 | NA | NA | TGTGCCAGCAGCCCCCCGGCGGGGGCCGCCAATGAGCAGTTCTTC | CASSPPAGAANEQFF
TRBJ1-4 | TRBV6-2/TRBV6-3 | few | NA | TGTGCCAGCAGTTACTCGGTGGACAGCGGGTATGAAAAACTGTTTTTT | CASSYSVDSGYEKLFF